What follows are 13 T cell receptor beta chains derived from one specimen sequenced in a study of radiotherapy plus CTLA-4 blockade in lung cancer (dated by TCRdb to the late 2010s). Library method: the immunoSEQ multiplex PCR assay. TCRdb took over this immuneACCESS table, retaining in-frame rearrangements with V and J assigned. Such tables are incomplete; in checked studies, under half of the missing clones stem from an unresolved V gene, and the remainder is unexplained. The sample includes about 48,000 clones, with about 86% observed a single time. The top ten constitute less than 20% of the sample. The sequences come from peripheral blood, collected from a patient treated with radiotherapy plus ipilimumab. These receptors were taken from a human donor with non-small cell lung cancer that progressed on radiotherapy plus ipilimumab. Some clones in this sample may be carry-over from other donors' samples.

The chain employs TRBV6-6 and TRBJ2-7; 8 positions agree with TRBD2. CDR1 is MNHNY, CDR2 SVGAGI, per germline (reference sequence). The CDR3 is 14 amino acids. With V trimmed by 6 bases and J by 3 bases, 7 bases remained unmatched. The CDR3 reads CASRTITSGYEQYF. The CDR3 nucleotides are TGTGCCAGCAGGACTATAACTAGCGGCTACGAGCAGTACTTC.

This chain connects TRBV9 to TRBJ2-5, with 15 bases aligning to TRBD2. CDR3 length: 17 amino acids. V lost 3 bases, J lost 5 bases, and 8 bases stayed unmatched. Germline V gene data show CDR1 as SGDLS and CDR2 as YYNGEE. The CDR3 here is CASSAGLAGGGGETQYF. The CDR3 coding sequence is TGTGCCAGCAGCGCGGGACTAGCGGGAGGAGGGGGGGAGACCCAGTACTTC.

This clone came up once. The chain joins TRBV10-1 to TRBJ2-1; 10 nucleotides agree with TRBD2. The CDR3 runs to 14 residues. In germline, CDR1 is WNHNN, CDR2 SYGVQD (reference sequence). Losses at the gene ends were 4 bases for V and 7 bases for J; bases not matched to a gene: 4. CDR3 sequence reads: CASSVRTSGNEQFF. CDR3 DNA: TGCGCCAGCAGTGTAAGGACTAGCGGTAATGAGCAGTTCTTC.

The J gene is TRBJ1-6, the V gene TRBV4-1; a weak D match, TRBD1 (5 bases). Between the trimmed V and J ends, which lost 4 bases and 7 bases, there was a span of 17 bases. Germline V lookup: CDR1 MGHRA, CDR2 YSYEKL. There are 16 residues in the CDR3. CDR3 DNA sequence: TGCGCCAGCAGCCTTGACCCCAGGGTAGGGAATTCACCCCTCCACTTT. Translating gives CASSLDPRVGNSPLHF.

This sequence joins TRBV6-1 and TRBJ1-5; 9 bases are a match to TRBD1. The CDR3 is 15 residues long. The J segment lost 7 bases and the V segment lost 7 bases, leaving 11 bases of the junction unmatched. Germline V gene lookup returns CDR1 MNHNS and CDR2 SASEGT. CDR3 DNA: TGTGCCAGCAAGAATATAGACAGGGGGGTACAGCCCCAGCATTTT. It specifies CASKNIDRGVQPQHF.

This clone was found a few times. V usage is TRBV5-4 and J usage is TRBJ2-7, with 8 nucleotides matching TRBD2. Germline lookup yields CDR1 SGHNT and CDR2 YYREEE (reference sequence). V shed 0 bases and J 7 bases; nucleotides not matched to a gene: 6. CDR3 length equals 14 residues. The DNA for the CDR3 is TGTGCCAGCAGCTTGGAAGCGGGAGTGCGTGAGCAGTACTTC. Translating gives CASSLEAGVREQYF.

The genes are TRBV13 and TRBJ1-2, with D possibly matching TRBD1 (5 bases). The CDR3 contains 13 residues. CDR1 and CDR2 from the germline V gene are PRHDT and FYEKMQ (reference sequence). V lost 2 bases, J lost 4 bases, and 8 bases lay in between. Here the CDR3 DNA reads TGTGCCAGCAGCTTACAGGGCGTCTATGGCTACACCTTC. It is translated as CASSLQGVYGYTF.

V is TRBV7-2 and J is TRBJ2-1; 7 positions agree with TRBD2. CDR3 length: 16 residues. CDR1 and CDR2 from the germline V gene are SGHTA and FQGNSA. Trimming cost V 7 bases and J 4 bases; bases outside gene matches: 13. Here the CDR3 reads CASTLTTASGYNEQFF. CDR3 DNA sequence: TGTGCCAGCACCCTAACGACGGCTAGCGGATACAATGAGCAGTTCTTC.

This chain joins TRBV6-1 and TRBJ1-5; 10 bases match TRBD1. With V trimmed by 6 bases and J by 6 bases, 5 bases remained unmatched. Germline V CDR1 and CDR2: MNHNS, SASEGT. This CDR3 contains 14 residues. CDR3 loop: CASSDRGRFQPQHF. CDR3 DNA: TGTGCCAGCAGCGACAGGGGGCGATTTCAGCCCCAGCATTTT.

CDR3 coding DNA: TGTGCCAGCAGCTTGTATGGGACAGCTAATGAAAAACTGTTTTTT. This translates into CASSLYGTANEKLFF. The rearrangement joins TRBV5-4 to TRBJ1-4; 7 positions match TRBD1. V lost 1 base, J lost 3 bases, and 3 bases stayed unmatched. Germline V gene sequence: CDR1 SGHNT, CDR2 YYREEE (reference sequence). The CDR3 runs to 15 residues.

This rearrangement joins TRBV18 to TRBJ2-7, with D tentatively TRBD2 (5 bases). CDR1 KGHSH and CDR2 LQKENI come from the germline V gene. The CDR3 totals 16 residues. The V end lost 4 bases, the J end lost 0 bases, and 16 bases lay between the germline ends. This chain's CDR3 is CASSLDGGPPSYEQYF. The CDR3 nucleotides read TGTGCCAGCTCACTCGACGGAGGCCCTCCCTCCTACGAGCAGTACTTC. Full variable domain (remainder filled in from reference TRBV18 and TRBJ2-7): NAGVMQNPRHLVRRRGQEARLRCSPMKGHSHVYWYRQLPEEGLKFMVYLQKENIIDESGMPKERFSAEFPKEGPSILRIQQVVRGDSAAYFCASSLDGGPPSYEQYFGPGTRLTVT.

This chain links TRBV19 with TRBJ2-2, with 11 bases fitting TRBD2. Losses at the gene ends were 6 bases for V and 5 bases for J; bases not matched to a gene: 17. The CDR3 has 19 amino acids. Germline lookup yields CDR1 LNHDA and CDR2 SQIVND (reference sequence). For the CDR3, the DNA is TGTGCCAGTAGGCCTATCTTTGTTCAGCTAGCGGGAGGTACCGGGGAGCTGTTTTTT. It codes for CASRPIFVQLAGGTGELFF.

The chain joins TRBV7-6 to TRBJ1-5; tentatively, D is TRBD1 (6 bases). This CDR3 is 14 amino acids long. The germline V gene encodes CDR1 SGHVS and CDR2 FNYEAQ. V shed 5 bases and J shed 5 bases, with 13 bases lying between them. This chain's CDR3 is CASSHGTNDQPQHF. In DNA, the CDR3 is TGTGCCAGCAGCCACGGGACAAACGATCAGCCCCAGCATTTT.